The 14 T cell receptor beta chains presented below share a single source sample, sequenced in a study of blood T cell repertoires in COVID-19. The table came from immunoSEQ multiplex PCR; TCRdb's copy has only in-frame clones and leaves some out. This table has about 150,000 clones, roughly 88% appearing once. What was sequenced was peripheral blood. These receptors were taken from a man between 60 and 75 years old with active or convalescent COVID-19.

This clone was seen a few times. The chain has TRBV10-3 and TRBJ2-7; D is possibly TRBD1 (5 bases). V lost 3 bases to trimming and J lost 3 bases, with 15 bases between them. Germline V CDR1 and CDR2: ENHRY, SYGVKD. The CDR3 spans 15 residues. The CDR3, as DNA: TGTGCCATCAGTGATCCGATAACAGGAGTCTACGAGCAGTACTTC. It yields the protein CAISDPITGVYEQYF.

The J gene is TRBJ2-1, the V gene TRBV2; 9 bases line up with TRBD2. The germline V gene has CDR1 SNHLY and CDR2 FYNNEI. The CDR3 covers 18 residues. Trimming cost V 0 bases and J 6 bases; bases outside gene matches: 12. CDR3 nucleotides: TGTGCCAGCAGTGAAGCAAAGGCTAGCGGGACAATTTCCAATGAGCAGTTCTTC. This codes for CASSEAKASGTISNEQFF.

DNA for the CDR3: TGTGCCAGTAGCTACTCCCGGGGGGGAGGTTGGGAGACCCAGTACTTC. It is translated as CASSYSRGGGWETQYF. This chain connects TRBV19 to TRBJ2-5; 8 bases align to TRBD2. This CDR3 contains 16 residues. The ends lost 6 bases at V and 5 bases at J; junction bases unmatched: 14. Germline assignment: CDR1 LNHDA and CDR2 SQIVND (reference sequence).

The chain uses TRBV7-9 and TRBJ2-1, with 12 bases fitting TRBD2. V lost 1 base and J lost 10; bases outside the gene matches: 5. Germline assignment: CDR1 SEHNR and CDR2 FQNEAQ (reference sequence). The length of the CDR3 is 15 residues. The CDR3 DNA is TGTGCCAGCAGCTTAGTAGAACTAGCGGGAGGCGAGCAGTTCTTC. It translates to CASSLVELAGGEQFF.

J is TRBJ2-6 and V is TRBV6-5, with unresolved D. Trimming took off 8 bases at V and 2 bases at J, with 10 bases between the two ends. This CDR3 has 14 amino acids. Germline V gene sequence: CDR1 MNHEY, CDR2 SVGAGI. The CDR3: CASCSDTGANVLTF. The CDR3 DNA reads TGTGCCAGCTGTTCCGACACTGGGGCCAACGTCCTGACTTTC.

On this clone: Other DNA sequences in this specimen translate into the identical CDR3. This chain uses TRBV9 with TRBJ2-7; 8 bases line up with TRBD2. Trimming took 0 bases from V and 3 from J; bases not matched to a gene: 5. The CDR3 spans 15 residues. Germline V lookup: CDR1 SGDLS, CDR2 YYNGEE. The CDR3 DNA follows: TGTGCCAGCAGCGTAGCGGGAGGGCCCAGCTACGAGCAGTACTTC. Translating gives CASSVAGGPSYEQYF.

This chain connects TRBV19 to TRBJ1-3; tentatively, D is TRBD1 (5 bases). CDR1 is LNHDA and CDR2 is SQIVND in the germline V gene (reference sequence). The CDR3 extends over 14 amino acids. Trimming pared 3 bases from V and 5 bases from J, leaving 11 bases between. CDR3 amino acids: CASSMVGQRNTIYF. CDR3 bases: TGTGCCAGTAGTATGGTGGGGCAGAGAAACACCATATATTTT.

This clone has more than one count but fewer than ten. Its ends do not fully match the called genes, so a read error is possible. V is TRBV7-2 and J is TRBJ2-1, with 11 bases matching TRBD2. The CDR3 covers 13 residues. CDR1 is SGHTA, CDR2 FQGNSA, per germline. This CDR3 reads CASSSLLAGEPFF. The CDR3 bases are TGTGCCAGCAGCTCCCTACTAGCGGGAGAGCCGTTCTTC.

J is TRBJ1-1 and V is TRBV27, with TRBD1 identical over 7 bases. Unmatched junction bases numbered 6, after V lost 5 bases and J lost 0 bases. Per germline, CDR1 MNHEY and CDR2 SMNVEV (reference sequence). This CDR3 has 15 amino acids. CDR3 DNA: TGTGCCAGCAGTAAAGGGGGCTGGATGAACACTGAAGCTTTCTTT. As protein: CASSKGGWMNTEAFF.

V gene TRBV28 combines with J gene TRBJ1-1; 8 nucleotides line up with TRBD1. The CDR3 is 17 residues long. Unmatched junction bases numbered 10, after V lost 4 bases and J lost 0 bases. Germline V gives CDR1 MDHEN, CDR2 SYDVKM. The CDR3 protein is CASSSYRTGRMNTEAFF. The CDR3 DNA reads as TGTGCCAGCAGTTCTTACCGGACAGGGCGGATGAACACTGAAGCTTTCTTT.

Comments on this clone: A read error may be the cause here, since a much bigger clone is one base away. This sequence joins TRBV28 and TRBJ2-7; D remains unclear. The CDR3 contains 13 residues. Germline loops: CDR1 MDHEN, CDR2 SYDVKM. The V gene lost 3 bases and the J gene lost 1 base, with 7 bases spanning the gap. The CDR3 sequence: CASSLGSSYEQYF. CDR3 bases: TGTGCCAGCAGTTTGGGCAGTTCCTACGAGCAGTACTTC.

The chain couples TRBV5-8 to TRBJ2-7, with 11 nucleotides matching TRBD1. Per germline, CDR1 SGHTS and CDR2 YDEGEE. The V segment lost 2 bases and the J segment 0 bases; nucleotides outside the gene matches: 4. The CDR3 totals 16 residues. The CDR3 nucleotides are TGTGCCAGCAGCTTACCGGGACAGGGGGTCTCCTACGAGCAGTACTTC. Residues: CASSLPGQGVSYEQYF.

The V gene is TRBV29-1, the J gene TRBJ2-2, with unresolved D. Germline lookup yields CDR1 SQVTM and CDR2 ANQGSEA. This CDR3 spans 14 amino acids. V was cut by 4 bases and J by 4 bases, with 13 bases left in between. In nucleotides, the CDR3 is TGCAGCGTTGCAGGCCCAATTCCCACCGGGGAGCTGTTTTTT. Translation: CSVAGPIPTGELFF.

The J gene is TRBJ1-3, the V gene TRBV6-5, with 10 bases identical to TRBD1. The V segment lost 6 bases and the J segment 8 bases; nucleotides outside the gene matches: 7. Per germline, CDR1 MNHEY and CDR2 SVGAGI. This CDR3 is 14 amino acids long. The CDR3 reads CASRETGGADTIYF. As DNA, the CDR3 is TGTGCCAGCAGGGAGACAGGGGGCGCGGACACCATATATTTT.